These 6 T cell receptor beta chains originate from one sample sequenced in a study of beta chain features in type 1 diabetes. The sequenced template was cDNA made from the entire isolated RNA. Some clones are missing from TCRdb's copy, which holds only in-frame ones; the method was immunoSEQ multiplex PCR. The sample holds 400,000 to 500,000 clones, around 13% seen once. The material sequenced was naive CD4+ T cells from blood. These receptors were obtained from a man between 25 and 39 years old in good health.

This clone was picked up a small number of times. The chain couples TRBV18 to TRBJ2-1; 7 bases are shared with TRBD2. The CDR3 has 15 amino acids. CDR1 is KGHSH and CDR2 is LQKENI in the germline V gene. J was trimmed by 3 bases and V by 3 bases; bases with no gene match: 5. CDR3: CASSPAGVDYNEQFF. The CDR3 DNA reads TGTGCCAGCTCACCGGCGGGAGTGGACTACAATGAGCAGTTCTTC.

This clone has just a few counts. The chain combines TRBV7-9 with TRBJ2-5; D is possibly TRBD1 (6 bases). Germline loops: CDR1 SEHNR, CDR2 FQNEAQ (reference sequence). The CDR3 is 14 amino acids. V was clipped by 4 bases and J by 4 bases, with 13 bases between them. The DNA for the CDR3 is TGTGCCAGCAGCTCACAGGCGACAGGAGAGACCCAGTACTTC. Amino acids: CASSSQATGETQYF.

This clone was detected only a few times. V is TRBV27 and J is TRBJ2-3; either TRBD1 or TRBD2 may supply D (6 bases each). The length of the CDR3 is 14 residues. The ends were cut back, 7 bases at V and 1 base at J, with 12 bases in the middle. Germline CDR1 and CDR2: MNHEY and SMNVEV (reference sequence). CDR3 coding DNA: TGTGCCAGCACTTTTAGGGGGGGCACAGATACGCAGTATTTT. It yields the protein CASTFRGGTDTQYF.

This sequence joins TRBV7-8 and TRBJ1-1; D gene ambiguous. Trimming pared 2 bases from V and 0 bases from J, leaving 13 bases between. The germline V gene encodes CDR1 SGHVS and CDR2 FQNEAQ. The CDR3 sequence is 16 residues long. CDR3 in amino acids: CASSLRWSMMNTEAFF. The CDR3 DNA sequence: TGTGCCAGCAGCTTAAGGTGGAGTATGATGAACACTGAAGCTTTCTTT. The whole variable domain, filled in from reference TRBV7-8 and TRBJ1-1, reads GAGVSQSPRYKVAKRGQDVALRCDPISGHVSLFWYQQALGQGPEFLTYFQNEAQLDKSGLPSDRFFAERPEGSVSTLKIQRTQQEDSAVYLCASSLRWSMMNTEAFFGQGTRLTVV.

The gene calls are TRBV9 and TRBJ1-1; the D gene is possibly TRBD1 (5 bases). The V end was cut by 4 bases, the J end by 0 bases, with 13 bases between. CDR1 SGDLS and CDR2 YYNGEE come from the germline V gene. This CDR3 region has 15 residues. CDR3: CASSPTTAMNTEAFF. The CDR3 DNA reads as TGTGCCAGCAGCCCTACGACAGCGATGAACACTGAAGCTTTCTTT.

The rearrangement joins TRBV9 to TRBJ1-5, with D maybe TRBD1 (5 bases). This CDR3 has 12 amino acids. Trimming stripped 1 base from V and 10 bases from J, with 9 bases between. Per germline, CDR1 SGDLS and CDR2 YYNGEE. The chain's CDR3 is CASSVLGGPQHF. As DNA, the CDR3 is TGTGCCAGCAGCGTACTCGGGGGTCCCCAGCATTTT.